This T cell receptor beta chain originates from a study of blood T cell repertoires in COVID-19. The protocol was immunoSEQ multiplex PCR, while the TCRdb copy is restricted to in-frame clones and leaves out a portion. The sample comprises 250,000 to 300,000 clones, around four fifths of which are singletons, and about 4.3% rests with the top ten. CDR3 length equals 16 residues. V was shortened by 6 bases and J by 0 bases, with 14 bases between the two germline ends. CDR1 MDHEN and CDR2 SYDVKM come from the germline V gene. J is TRBJ2-2 and V is TRBV28; D remains ambiguous. Source material: peripheral blood. The source of this sequence is a man between 60 and 75 years old who had recovered from COVID-19. In nucleotides, the CDR3 is TGTGCCAGCAGCTACACCCTAGGATCGAACACCGGGGAGCTGTTTTTT. It translates to CASSYTLGSNTGELFF.